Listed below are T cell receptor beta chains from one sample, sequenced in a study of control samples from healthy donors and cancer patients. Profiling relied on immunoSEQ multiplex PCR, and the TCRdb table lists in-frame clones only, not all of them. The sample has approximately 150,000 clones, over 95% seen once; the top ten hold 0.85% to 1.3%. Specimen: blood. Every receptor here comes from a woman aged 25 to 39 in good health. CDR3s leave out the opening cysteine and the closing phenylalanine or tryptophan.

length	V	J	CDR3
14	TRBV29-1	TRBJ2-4	SVEDQGASAKNIQY
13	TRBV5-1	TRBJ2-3	ASSLGGQGTDTQY
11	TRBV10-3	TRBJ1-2	AISESPNYGYT
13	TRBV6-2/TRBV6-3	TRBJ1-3	ASSRTGLSGNTIY
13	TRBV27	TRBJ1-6	ASSLDRGYNSPLH
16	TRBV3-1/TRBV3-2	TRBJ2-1	ASSQDWGLAGGSDEQF
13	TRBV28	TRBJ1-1	ASSLLGAGGTEAF
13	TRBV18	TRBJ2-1	ASSPGSGDSNEQF
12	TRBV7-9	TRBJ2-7	ASSHGQGMGEQY
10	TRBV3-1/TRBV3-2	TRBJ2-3	ASSRLGVTQY
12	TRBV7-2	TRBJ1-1	ASSLAGAVTEAF
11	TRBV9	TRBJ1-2	ASSAAGSYGYT
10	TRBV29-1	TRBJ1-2	SVYDTDYGYT
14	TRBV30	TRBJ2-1	AWSVGQASSYNEQF
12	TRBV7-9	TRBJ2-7	ASSLRESSYEQY
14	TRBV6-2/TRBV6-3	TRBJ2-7	ASSRTGTGRFYEQY
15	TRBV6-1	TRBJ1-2	ASSEGDREVPFYGYT
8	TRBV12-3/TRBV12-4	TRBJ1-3	ASSRNTIY
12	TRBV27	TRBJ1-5	ASRGGQGGQPQH
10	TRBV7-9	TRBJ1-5	ASSLGIQPQH
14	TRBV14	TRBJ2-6	ASSQGRISGANVLT
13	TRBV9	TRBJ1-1	ASSVVGEVSTEAF
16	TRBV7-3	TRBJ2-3	ASSLTPTSGRITDTQY
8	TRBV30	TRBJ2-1	AWSVGVVF
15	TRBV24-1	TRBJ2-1	ATSGLAETGGYNEQF
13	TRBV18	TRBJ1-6	ASSPDLGANSPLH
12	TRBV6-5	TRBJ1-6	ASKTHTLNSPLH
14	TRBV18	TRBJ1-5	ASSPRQTNSNQPQH
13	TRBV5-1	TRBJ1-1	ASSLATGGYTEAF
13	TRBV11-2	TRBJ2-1	ASSLERGAYNEQF
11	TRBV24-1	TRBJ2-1	ASAGSRLNEQF
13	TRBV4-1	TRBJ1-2	ASSQTGASPYGYT
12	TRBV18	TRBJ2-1	ASHASGDNNEQF
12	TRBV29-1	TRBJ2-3	SVETSGRTDTQY
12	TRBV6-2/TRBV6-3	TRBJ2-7	ASSLSGSSYEQY
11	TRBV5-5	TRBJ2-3	ASSRLPRDTQY
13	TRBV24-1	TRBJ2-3	ATSDLRTGAATQY
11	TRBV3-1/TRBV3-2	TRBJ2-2	ASCGINTGELF
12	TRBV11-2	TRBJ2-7	ASSLGGASYEQY
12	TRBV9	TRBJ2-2	ASSVAPNTGELF
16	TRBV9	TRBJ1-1	ASSAPRGQGGLSTEAF
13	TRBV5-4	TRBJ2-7	ASSFGTSGNYEQY
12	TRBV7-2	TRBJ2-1	ASAGTSFYNEQF
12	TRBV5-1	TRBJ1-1	ASSSQASWSEAF
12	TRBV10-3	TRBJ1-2	AISGSGGSGGYT
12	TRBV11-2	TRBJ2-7	ASSLAGQTYEQY
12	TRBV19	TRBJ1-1	ASTDSTGNTEAF
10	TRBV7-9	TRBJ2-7	ASSLSGNEQY
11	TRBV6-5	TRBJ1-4	ASGLSGDEKLF
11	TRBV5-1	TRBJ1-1	ASSTNVATEAF